This T cell receptor (beta chain) derives from a study of blood T cell repertoires in COVID-19 (dated by TCRdb to 2018 to 2021). As for the study more broadly: Samples covering the acute and convalescent phases of COVID-19 were provided by collaborators in the United States, Italy and Spain. Deeply sampled blood TCRbeta repertoires from subjects exposed to, actively infected with, or recovered from COVID-19 were included in the dataset. The prospective study material was composed of cDNA or gDNA derived from T cells, B-cell-depleted T cells, or PBMCs. Samples were obtained from the ongoing ImmuneRACE study (first 160 participants) and from over a thousand subjects provided by 6 global collaborators. Nearly every sample came with metadata listing a de-identified subject ID, COVID-19 status, age in years and sex. HLA class I and class II types, where available, came from metadata supplied by the sample provider rather than from assay-based typing. The repertoires were released in a freely available public database intended as a resource for research on the immune response to SARS-CoV-2.

Looking up the germline V gene yields CDR1 MNHEY and CDR2 SVGAGI. The V and J ends are trimmed by 6 bases and 7 bases, leaving 9 bases between them. The CDR3 goes from the cysteine to the phenylalanine over 11 residues. The only DNA kept is the CDR3, 33 bases in frame from the first base. Whole blood was collected in K2EDTA tubes by collaborating institutions according to the institutions' own protocols. For TCRbeta analysis, collaborators shipped samples in one of three forms: frozen whole blood, isolated PBMCs, or DNA extracted from either of those sample types. TCRbeta CDR3 regions were amplified from genomic DNA by means of the immunoSEQ Assay, a bias-controlled multiplex PCR. The original methods were these. Within the assay, amplification of reference gene primers was used to estimate how many nucleated cells each sample contained. Sequence reads were collapsed and filtered to measure the absolute abundance of every unique TCRbeta CDR3 rearrangement. Productive Simpson clonality was computed per sample as the square root of Simpson's diversity index over productive rearrangements. TCRdb's version of the immuneACCESS table is confined to in-frame rearrangements and falls short of the full clone set. An unresolved V gene accounts for under half of the shortfall where checked; the remainder is of unknown origin. V, J and clone size are those of that table, while D and trimming were read from the DNA. This sample has 46,000 or so clones in its table, and 86% of those were observed once. About 15% of the sample belongs to the ten largest clones.

Note on this clone: The antigen it binds to is not known. Base-call qualities are not available, and no considerably larger clone is one nucleotide away.

The full study reports these points: The amount of clinical and demographic metadata varied by source and participant and was provided uncurated.

This TCR derives from a man aged 60 to 69 with active or convalescent COVID-19. This sequence uses TRBV6-5 and TRBJ1-1; TRBD1 could be the D gene, as 5 bases match. The sample taken for sequencing was peripheral blood. The CDR3 sequence is CASRLTDEAFF. The nucleotide sequence is TGTGCCAGCAGACTGACAGATGAAGCTTTCTTT.